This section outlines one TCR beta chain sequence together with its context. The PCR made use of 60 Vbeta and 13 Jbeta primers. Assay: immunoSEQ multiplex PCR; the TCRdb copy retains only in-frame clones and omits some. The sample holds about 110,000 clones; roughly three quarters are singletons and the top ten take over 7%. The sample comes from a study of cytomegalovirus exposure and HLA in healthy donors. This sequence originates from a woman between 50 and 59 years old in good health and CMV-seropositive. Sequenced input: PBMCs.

CDR3 residues: CASSLATGTLSYEQYF. For the CDR3, the DNA is TGCGCCAGCAGCTTGGCTACCGGGACTCTCTCCTACGAGCAGTACTTC. The chain couples TRBV5-1 to TRBJ2-7; tentatively, D is TRBD2 (6 bases). V was clipped by 0 bases and J by 0 bases, with 13 bases between them. Looked up from germline, CDR1 is SGHRS and CDR2 is YFSETQ. The CDR3 sequence is 16 residues long.